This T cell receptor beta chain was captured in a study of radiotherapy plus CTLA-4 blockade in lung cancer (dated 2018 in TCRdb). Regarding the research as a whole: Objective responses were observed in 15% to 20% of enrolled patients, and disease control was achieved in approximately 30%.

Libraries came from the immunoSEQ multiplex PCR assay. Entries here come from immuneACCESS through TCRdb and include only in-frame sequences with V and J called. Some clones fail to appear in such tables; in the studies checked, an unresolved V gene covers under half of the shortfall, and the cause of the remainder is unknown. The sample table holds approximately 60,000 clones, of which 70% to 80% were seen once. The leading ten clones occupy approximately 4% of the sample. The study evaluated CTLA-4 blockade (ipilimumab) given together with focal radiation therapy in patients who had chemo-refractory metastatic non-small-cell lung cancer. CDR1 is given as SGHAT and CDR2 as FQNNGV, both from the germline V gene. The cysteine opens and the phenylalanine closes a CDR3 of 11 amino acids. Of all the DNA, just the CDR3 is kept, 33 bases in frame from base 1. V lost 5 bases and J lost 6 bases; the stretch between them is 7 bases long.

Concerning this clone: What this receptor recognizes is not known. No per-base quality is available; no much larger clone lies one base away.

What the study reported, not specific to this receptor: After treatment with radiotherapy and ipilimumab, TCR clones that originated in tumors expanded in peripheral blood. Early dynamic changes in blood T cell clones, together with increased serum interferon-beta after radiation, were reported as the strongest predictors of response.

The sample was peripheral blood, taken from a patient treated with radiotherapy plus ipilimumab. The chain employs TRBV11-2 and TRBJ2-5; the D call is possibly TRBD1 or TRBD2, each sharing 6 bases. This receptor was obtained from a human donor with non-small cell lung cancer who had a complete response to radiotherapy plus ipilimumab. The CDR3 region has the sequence CASSGGQTQYF. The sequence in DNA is TGTGCCAGCAGCGGGGGGCAGACCCAGTACTTC.